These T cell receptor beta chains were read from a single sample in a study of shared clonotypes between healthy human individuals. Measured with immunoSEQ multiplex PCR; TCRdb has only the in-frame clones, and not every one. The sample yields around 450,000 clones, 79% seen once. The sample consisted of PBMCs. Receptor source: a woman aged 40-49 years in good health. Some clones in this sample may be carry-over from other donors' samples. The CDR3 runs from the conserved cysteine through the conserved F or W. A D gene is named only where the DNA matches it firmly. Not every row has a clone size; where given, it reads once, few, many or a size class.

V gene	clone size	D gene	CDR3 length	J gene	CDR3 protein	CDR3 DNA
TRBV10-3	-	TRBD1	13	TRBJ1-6	CAITGGSNSPLHF	TGTGCCATTACAGGGGGCTCGAATTCACCCCTCCACTTT
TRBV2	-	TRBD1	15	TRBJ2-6	CASGDRLSGANVLTF	TGTGCCAGCGGGGACAGACTTTCTGGGGCCAACGTCCTGACTTTC
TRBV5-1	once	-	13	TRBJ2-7	CASSSRSGYEQYF	TGCGCCAGCAGCTCCCGGAGTGGGTACGAGCAGTACTTC
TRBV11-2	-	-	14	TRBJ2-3	CASSSSYSTDTQYF	TGTGCCAGCAGCTCTTCGTATAGCACAGATACGCAGTATTTT
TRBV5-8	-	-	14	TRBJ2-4	CASSRSEVGNIQYF	TGTGCCAGCAGCCGGTCCGAAGTGGGAAACATTCAGTACTTC
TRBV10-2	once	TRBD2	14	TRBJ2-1	CASRHRLADNEQFF	TGCGCCAGCAGACACCGACTAGCGGACAATGAGCAGTTCTTC
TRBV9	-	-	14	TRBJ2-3	CASSALPDGDTQYF	TGTGCCAGCAGCGCGCTACCGGACGGAGATACGCAGTATTTT
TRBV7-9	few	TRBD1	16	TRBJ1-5	CASSLRDREPYQPQHF	TGTGCCAGCAGCTTAAGGGACAGGGAGCCCTATCAGCCCCAGCATTTT
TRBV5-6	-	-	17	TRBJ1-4	CASSPPRGQGEDEKLFF	TGTGCCAGCAGCCCACCCAGAGGTCAGGGAGAGGATGAAAAACTGTTTTTT
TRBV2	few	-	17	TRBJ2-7	CASSEVPPREISYEQYF	TGTGCCAGCAGTGAAGTCCCGCCTAGGGAGATCTCCTACGAGCAGTACTTC
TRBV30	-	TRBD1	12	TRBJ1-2	CAWSVQGFGYTF	TGTGCCTGGAGCGTACAGGGGTTTGGCTACACCTTC
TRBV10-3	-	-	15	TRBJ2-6	CAIAQPNSGANVLTF	TGTGCCATCGCGCAGCCCAACTCTGGGGCCAACGTCCTGACTTTC
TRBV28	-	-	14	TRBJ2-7	CASSFQGGSYEQYF	TGTGCCAGCAGTTTCCAGGGGGGGTCTTACGAGCAGTACTTC
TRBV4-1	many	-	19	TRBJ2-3	CASSPNLGHRPLGTDTQYF	TGCGCCAGCAGCCCCAATTTGGGGCACAGGCCCTTAGGCACAGATACGCAGTATTTT
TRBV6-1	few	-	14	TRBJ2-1	CASSEEQSYNEQFF	TGTGCCAGCAGTGAAGAACAGAGTTACAATGAGCAGTTCTTC
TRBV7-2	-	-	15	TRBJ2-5	CASSLATVGAETQYF	TGTGCCAGCAGCTTAGCGACAGTTGGCGCAGAGACCCAGTACTTC
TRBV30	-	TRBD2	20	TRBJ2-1	CAWRRTLSTSGRWGSNEQFF	TGTGCCTGGAGACGGACCCTGAGTACTAGCGGGAGGTGGGGGTCCAATGAGCAGTTCTTC
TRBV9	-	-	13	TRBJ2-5	CASSLWGGETQYF	TGTGCCAGCAGCTTATGGGGTGGAGAGACCCAGTACTTC
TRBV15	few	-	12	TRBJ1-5	CATRDGNQPQHF	TGTGCCACCAGAGACGGAAATCAGCCCCAGCATTTT
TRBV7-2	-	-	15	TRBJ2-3	CASSGDWGSTDTQYF	TGTGCCAGCAGCGGGGACTGGGGAAGCACAGATACGCAGTATTTT
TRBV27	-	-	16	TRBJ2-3	CASRFTTQGFTDTQYF	TGTGCCAGCAGATTTACGACACAGGGTTTCACAGATACGCAGTATTTT
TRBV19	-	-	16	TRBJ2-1	CASSRDGVSSYNEQFF	TGTGCCAGTAGTCGCGATGGGGTCAGCTCCTACAATGAGCAGTTCTTC
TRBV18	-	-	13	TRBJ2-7	CASSLDHNYEQYF	TGTGCCAGCTCACTAGACCACAACTACGAGCAGTACTTC
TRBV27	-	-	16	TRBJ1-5	CASSPQGRNGNQPQHF	TGTGCCAGCAGTCCTCAGGGGCGGAATGGCAATCAGCCCCAGCATTTT
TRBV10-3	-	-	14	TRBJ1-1	CAISVGVMNTEAFF	TGTGCCATCAGTGTTGGGGTAATGAACACTGAAGCTTTCTTT
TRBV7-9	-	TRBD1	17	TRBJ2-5	CASRPGQGSKPGETQYF	TGTGCCAGCAGACCGGGACAGGGGTCTAAACCGGGGGAGACCCAGTACTTC
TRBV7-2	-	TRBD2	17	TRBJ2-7	CASSSGLAGGGRYEQYF	TGTGCCAGCAGCTCCGGACTAGCGGGAGGTGGGCGATACGAGCAGTACTTC
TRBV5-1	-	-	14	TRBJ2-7	CASSREQGSYEQYF	TGCGCCAGCAGCAGGGAACAGGGATCCTACGAGCAGTACTTC
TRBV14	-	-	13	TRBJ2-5	CASSQDWGETQYF	TGTGCCAGCAGCCAAGATTGGGGGGAGACCCAGTACTTC
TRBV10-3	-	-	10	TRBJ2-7	CAPPGYEQYF	TGTGCACCTCCCGGCTACGAGCAGTACTTC
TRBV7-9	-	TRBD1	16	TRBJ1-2	CASSSRGGQMVYGYTF	TGTGCCAGCAGCTCAAGGGGGGGACAGATGGTCTATGGCTACACCTTC
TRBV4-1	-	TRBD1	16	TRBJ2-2	CASRAPGTGNTGELFF	TGCGCCAGCAGAGCTCCGGGGACAGGGAACACCGGGGAGCTGTTTTTT
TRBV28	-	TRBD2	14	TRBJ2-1	CASRGTSSYNEQFF	TGTGCCAGCAGAGGGACTAGTTCCTACAATGAGCAGTTCTTC
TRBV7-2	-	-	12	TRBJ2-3	CASSRFEDTQYF	TGTGCCAGCAGCCGTTTTGAAGATACGCAGTATTTT
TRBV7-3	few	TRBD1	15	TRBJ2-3	CASSERTGGTDTQYF	TGTGCCAGCAGCGAACGGACAGGGGGCACAGATACGCAGTATTTT
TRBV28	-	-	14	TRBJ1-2	CASSLRDSIYGYTF	TGTGCCAGCAGTTTGAGGGACTCAATCTATGGCTACACCTTC
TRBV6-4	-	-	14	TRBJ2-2	CASRDQANTGELFF	TGTGCCAGCAGAGACCAGGCGAACACCGGGGAGCTGTTTTTT
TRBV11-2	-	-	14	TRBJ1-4	CASSLDRSNEKLFF	TGTGCCAGCAGCTTAGATCGGAGTAATGAAAAACTGTTTTTT
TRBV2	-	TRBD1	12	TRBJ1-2	CAILQGAYGYTF	TGTGCCATATTACAGGGGGCCTATGGCTACACCTTC
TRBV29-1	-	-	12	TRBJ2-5	CSVEYLKGTQYF	TGCAGCGTTGAATACCTGAAAGGGACCCAGTACTTC
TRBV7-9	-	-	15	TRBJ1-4	CASSLGSGTGEKLFF	TGTGCCAGCAGCTTAGGGTCGGGGACTGGTGAAAAACTGTTTTTT
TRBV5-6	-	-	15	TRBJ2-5	CASTLITTSRETQYF	TGTGCCAGCACCCTAATCACGACGAGTAGAGAGACCCAGTACTTC
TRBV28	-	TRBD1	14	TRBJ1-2	CASTPGGAPYGYTF	TGTGCCAGCACCCCAGGGGGCGCTCCCTATGGCTACACCTTC
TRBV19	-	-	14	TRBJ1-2	CASSILVKSYGYTF	TGTGCCAGTAGTATCTTAGTGAAGAGCTATGGCTACACCTTC
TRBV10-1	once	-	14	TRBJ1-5	CANVDSYSNQPQHF	TGCGCCAACGTAGACAGCTATAGCAATCAGCCCCAGCATTTT
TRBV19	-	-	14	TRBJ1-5	CATAAQGGNQPQHF	TGTGCCACGGCGGCCCAGGGTGGCAATCAGCCCCAGCATTTT
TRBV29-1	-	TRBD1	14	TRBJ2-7	CSVRQGQGSYEQYF	TGCAGCGTGCGACAGGGACAGGGCTCCTACGAGCAGTACTTC
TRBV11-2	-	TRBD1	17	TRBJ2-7	CASSLRRTGTGAYEQYF	TGTGCCAGCAGCTTAAGGAGGACCGGGACAGGGGCCTACGAGCAGTACTTC
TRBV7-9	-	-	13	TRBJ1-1	CASSRGGATEAFF	TGTGCCAGCAGCCGGGGGGGAGCGACTGAAGCTTTCTTT
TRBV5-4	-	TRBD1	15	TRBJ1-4	CASSGDRGTNEKLFF	TGTGCCAGCAGCGGCGACAGGGGAACTAATGAAAAACTGTTTTTT
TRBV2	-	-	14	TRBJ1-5	CASSQGGGNQPQHF	TGTGCCAGCAGCCAGGGCGGGGGCAATCAGCCCCAGCATTTT
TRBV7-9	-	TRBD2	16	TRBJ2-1	CASSLVQREAYNEQFF	TGTGCCAGCAGCTTAGTCCAGCGGGAGGCCTACAATGAGCAGTTCTTC
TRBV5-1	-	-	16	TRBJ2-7	CASSLMGLGATYEQYF	TGCGCCAGCAGCTTGATGGGTTTGGGGGCGACCTACGAGCAGTACTTC